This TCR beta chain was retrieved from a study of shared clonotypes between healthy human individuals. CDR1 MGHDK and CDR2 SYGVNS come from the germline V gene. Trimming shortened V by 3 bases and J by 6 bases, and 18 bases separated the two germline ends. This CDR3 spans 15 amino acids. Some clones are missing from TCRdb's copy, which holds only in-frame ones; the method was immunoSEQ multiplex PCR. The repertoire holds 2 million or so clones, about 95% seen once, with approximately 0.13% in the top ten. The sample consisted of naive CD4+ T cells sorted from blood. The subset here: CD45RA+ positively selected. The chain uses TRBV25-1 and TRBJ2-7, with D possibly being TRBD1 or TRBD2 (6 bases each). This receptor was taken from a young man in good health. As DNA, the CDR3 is TGTGCCAGCAGTGACCCCAGTGGGGGGCCGCGCGAGCAGTACTTC. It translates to CASSDPSGGPREQYF.